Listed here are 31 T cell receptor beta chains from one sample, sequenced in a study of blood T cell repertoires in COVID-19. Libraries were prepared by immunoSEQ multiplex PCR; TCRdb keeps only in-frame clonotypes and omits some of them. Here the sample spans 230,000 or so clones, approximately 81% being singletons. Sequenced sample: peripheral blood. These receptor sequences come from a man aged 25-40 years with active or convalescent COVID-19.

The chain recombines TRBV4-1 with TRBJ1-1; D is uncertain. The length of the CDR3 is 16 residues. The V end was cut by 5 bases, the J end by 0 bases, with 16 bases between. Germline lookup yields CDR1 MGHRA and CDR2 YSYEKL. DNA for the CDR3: TGCGCCAGCAGCAGGACTCCGGGCAGCATGAACACTGAAGCTTTCTTT. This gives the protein CASSRTPGSMNTEAFF.

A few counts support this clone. The CDR3 DNA reads as TGTGCCAGCAGTTACTCGAAGGTGGACACTTTCTATGGCTACACCTTC. Protein product: CASSYSKVDTFYGYTF. The chain couples TRBV6-5 to TRBJ1-2; possibly TRBD1 for D (5 bases). Germline V gene sequence: CDR1 MNHEY, CDR2 SVGAGI. Trimming left V 0 bases short and J 4 bases short, with 15 bases between. The CDR3 contains 16 residues.

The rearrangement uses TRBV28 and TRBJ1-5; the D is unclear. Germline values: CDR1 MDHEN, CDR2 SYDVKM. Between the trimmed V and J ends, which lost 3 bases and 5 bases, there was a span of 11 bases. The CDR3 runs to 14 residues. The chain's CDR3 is CASSLVENYQPQHF. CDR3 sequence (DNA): TGTGCCAGCAGTTTGGTCGAGAATTATCAGCCCCAGCATTTT. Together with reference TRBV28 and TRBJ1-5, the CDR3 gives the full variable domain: DVKVTQSSRYLVKRTGEKVFLECVQDMDHENMFWYRQDPGLGLRLIYFSYDVKMKEKGDIPEGYSVSREKKERFSLILESASTNQTSMYLCASSLVENYQPQHFGDGTRLSIL.

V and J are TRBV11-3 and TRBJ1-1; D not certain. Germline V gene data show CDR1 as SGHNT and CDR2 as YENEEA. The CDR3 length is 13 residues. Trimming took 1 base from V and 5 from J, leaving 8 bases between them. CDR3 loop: CASSLARQTEAFF. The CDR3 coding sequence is TGTGCCAGCAGCTTAGCGCGGCAGACTGAAGCTTTCTTT.

CDR3 sequence (DNA): TGCGCCAGCCCTCCTGCGGGAAGGGATGGGGAGCAGTTCTTC. Protein: CASPPAGRDGEQFF. This chain uses TRBV10-2 with TRBJ2-1, with D possibly being TRBD2 (6 bases). CDR1 and CDR2 from the germline V gene are WSHSY and SAAADI. V was pared by 8 bases and J by 10 bases, with 21 bases between. The CDR3 covers 14 residues.

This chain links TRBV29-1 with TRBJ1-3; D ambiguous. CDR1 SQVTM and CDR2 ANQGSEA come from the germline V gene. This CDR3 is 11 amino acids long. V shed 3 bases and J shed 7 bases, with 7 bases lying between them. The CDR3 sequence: CSVEAVNTIYF. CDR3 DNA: TGCAGCGTTGAGGCAGTCAACACCATATATTTT.

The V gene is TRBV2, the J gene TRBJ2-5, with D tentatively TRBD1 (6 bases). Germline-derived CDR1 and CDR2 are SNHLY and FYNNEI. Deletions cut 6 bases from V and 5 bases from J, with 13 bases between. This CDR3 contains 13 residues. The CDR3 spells CASRAGVGETQYF. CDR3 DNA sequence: TGTGCCAGCAGGGCAGGGGTGGGCGAGACCCAGTACTTC.

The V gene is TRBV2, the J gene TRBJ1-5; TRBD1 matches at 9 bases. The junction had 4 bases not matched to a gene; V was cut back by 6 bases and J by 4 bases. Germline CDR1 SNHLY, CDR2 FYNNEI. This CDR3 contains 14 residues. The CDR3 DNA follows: TGTGCCAGCAGCCTACAGGGGGCAAATCAGCCCCAGCATTTT. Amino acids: CASSLQGANQPQHF.

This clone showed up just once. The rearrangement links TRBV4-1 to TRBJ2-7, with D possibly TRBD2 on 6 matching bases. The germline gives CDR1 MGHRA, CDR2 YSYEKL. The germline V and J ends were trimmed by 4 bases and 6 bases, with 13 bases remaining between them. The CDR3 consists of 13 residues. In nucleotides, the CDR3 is TGCGCCAGCAGCCCCGGGAGCACGGCCGAGCAGTACTTC. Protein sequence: CASSPGSTAEQYF.

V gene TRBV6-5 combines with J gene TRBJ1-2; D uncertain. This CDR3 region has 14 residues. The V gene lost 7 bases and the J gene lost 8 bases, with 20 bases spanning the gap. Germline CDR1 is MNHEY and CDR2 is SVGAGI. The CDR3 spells CASNPLTGEKGYTF. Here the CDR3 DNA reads TGTGCCAGCAACCCTCTTACGGGTGAAAAGGGCTACACCTTC.

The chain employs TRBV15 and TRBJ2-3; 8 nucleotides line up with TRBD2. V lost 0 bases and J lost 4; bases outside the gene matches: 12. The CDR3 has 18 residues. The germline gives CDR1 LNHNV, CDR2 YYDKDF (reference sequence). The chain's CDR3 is CATSRDATSGFLADTQYF. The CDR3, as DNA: TGTGCCACCAGCAGAGATGCCACTAGCGGCTTTTTAGCAGATACGCAGTATTTT.

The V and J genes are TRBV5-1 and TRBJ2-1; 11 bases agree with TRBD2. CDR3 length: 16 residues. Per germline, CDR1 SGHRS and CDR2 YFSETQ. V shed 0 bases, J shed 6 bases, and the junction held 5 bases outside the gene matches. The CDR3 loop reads CASSLARTSGSNEQFF. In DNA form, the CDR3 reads TGCGCCAGCAGCTTGGCCCGGACTAGCGGGTCCAATGAGCAGTTCTTC.

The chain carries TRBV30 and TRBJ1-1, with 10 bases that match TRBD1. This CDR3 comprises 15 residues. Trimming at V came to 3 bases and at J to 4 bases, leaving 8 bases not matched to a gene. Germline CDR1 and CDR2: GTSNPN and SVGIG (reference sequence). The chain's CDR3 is CAWRDSDRGTTEAFF. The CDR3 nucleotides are TGTGCCTGGAGGGATTCGGACAGGGGGACCACTGAAGCTTTCTTT.

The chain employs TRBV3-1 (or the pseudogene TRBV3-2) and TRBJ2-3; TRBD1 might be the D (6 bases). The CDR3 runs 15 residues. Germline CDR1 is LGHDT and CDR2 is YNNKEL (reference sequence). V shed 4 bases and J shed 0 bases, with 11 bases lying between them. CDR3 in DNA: TGTGCCAGCAGCCCCAGGGGCGCTAGCACAGATACGCAGTATTTT. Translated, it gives CASSPRGASTDTQYF.

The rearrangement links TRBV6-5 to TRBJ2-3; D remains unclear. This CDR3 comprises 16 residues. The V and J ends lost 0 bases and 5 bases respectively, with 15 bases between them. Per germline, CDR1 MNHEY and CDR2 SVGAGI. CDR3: CASSYSRTYAGDTQYF. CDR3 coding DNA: TGTGCCAGCAGTTACTCGAGAACATACGCAGGAGATACGCAGTATTTT.

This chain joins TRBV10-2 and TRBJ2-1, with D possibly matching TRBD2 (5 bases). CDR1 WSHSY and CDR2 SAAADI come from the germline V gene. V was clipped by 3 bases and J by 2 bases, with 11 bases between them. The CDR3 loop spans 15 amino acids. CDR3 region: CASSDGDLAYNEQFF. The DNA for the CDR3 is TGCGCCAGCAGTGACGGGGATTTGGCCTACAATGAGCAGTTCTTC.

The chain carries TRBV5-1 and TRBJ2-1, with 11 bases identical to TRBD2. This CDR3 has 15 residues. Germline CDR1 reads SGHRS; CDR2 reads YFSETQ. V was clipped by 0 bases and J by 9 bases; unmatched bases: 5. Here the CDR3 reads CASSLELAGVVEQFF. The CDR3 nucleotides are TGCGCCAGCAGCTTGGAACTAGCGGGAGTCGTTGAGCAGTTCTTC.

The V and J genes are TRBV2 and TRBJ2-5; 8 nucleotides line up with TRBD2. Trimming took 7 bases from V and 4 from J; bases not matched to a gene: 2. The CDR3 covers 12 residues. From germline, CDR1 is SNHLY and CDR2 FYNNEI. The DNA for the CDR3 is TGTGCCAGCAAAACTAGCGGAGAGACCCAGTACTTC. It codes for CASKTSGETQYF.

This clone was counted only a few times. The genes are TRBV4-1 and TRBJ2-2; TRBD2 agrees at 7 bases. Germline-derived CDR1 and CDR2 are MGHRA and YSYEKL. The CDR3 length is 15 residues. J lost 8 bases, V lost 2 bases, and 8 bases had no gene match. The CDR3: CASSQFSGSSGELFF. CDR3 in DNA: TGCGCCAGCAGCCAATTTAGCGGGTCGTCTGGGGAGCTGTTTTTT.

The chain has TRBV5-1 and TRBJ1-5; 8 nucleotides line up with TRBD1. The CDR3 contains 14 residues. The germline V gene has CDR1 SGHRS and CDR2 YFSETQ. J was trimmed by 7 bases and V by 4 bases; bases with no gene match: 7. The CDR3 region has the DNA TGCGCCAGCAGCCTCAGGACAGGGCCACAGCCCCAGCATTTT. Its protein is CASSLRTGPQPQHF.

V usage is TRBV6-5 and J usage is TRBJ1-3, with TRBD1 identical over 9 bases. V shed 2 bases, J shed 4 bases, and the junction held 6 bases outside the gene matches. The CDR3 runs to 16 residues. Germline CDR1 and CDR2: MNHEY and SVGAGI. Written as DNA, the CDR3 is TGTGCCAGCAGTTACGAAGGGACAGGGATCGGAAACACCATATATTTT. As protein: CASSYEGTGIGNTIYF.

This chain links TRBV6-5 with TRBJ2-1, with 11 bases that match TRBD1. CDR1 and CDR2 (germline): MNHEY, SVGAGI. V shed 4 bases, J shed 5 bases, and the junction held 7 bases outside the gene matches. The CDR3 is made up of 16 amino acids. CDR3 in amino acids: CASSSLDRGQHNEQFF. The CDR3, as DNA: TGTGCCAGCAGTTCCCTGGACAGGGGGCAACACAATGAGCAGTTCTTC.

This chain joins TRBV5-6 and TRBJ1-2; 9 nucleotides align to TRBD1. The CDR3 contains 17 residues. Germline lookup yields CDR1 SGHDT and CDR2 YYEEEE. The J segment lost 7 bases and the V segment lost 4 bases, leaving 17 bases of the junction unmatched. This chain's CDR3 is CASSPLRRTGENRGYTF. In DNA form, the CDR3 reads TGTGCCAGCAGCCCCCTTCGACGGACAGGGGAAAATCGTGGCTACACCTTC.

The CDR3 DNA reads TGTGCCAGCAGCACACCGGGACTAGCGGGTGGTACAGATACGCAGTATTTT. This translates into CASSTPGLAGGTDTQYF. J is TRBJ2-3 and V is TRBV27, with 12 positions matching TRBD2. Unmatched junction bases numbered 10, after V lost 6 bases and J lost 3 bases. The CDR3 spans 17 residues. CDR1 and CDR2 (germline): MNHEY, SMNVEV (reference sequence).

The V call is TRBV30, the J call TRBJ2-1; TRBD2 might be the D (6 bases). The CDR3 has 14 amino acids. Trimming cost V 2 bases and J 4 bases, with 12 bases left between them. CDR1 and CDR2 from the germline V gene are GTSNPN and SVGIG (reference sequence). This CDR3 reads CAWSPGLQYNEQFF. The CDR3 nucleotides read TGTGCCTGGAGTCCGGGACTTCAATACAATGAGCAGTTCTTC.

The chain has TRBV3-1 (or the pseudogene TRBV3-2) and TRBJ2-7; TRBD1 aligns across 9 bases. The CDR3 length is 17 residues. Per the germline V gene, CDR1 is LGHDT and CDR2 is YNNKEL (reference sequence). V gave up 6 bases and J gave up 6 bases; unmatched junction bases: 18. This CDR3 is CASSWSRRPGQGGEQYF. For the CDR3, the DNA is TGTGCCAGCAGTTGGTCCCGCCGACCGGGACAGGGAGGCGAGCAGTACTTC.

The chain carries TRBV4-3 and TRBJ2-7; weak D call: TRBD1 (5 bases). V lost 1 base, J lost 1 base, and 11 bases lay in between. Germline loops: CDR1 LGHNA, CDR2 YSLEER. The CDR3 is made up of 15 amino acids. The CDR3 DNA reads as TGCGCCAGCAGCCAAGGGCAGGGTATTTCCTACGAGCAGTACTTC. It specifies CASSQGQGISYEQYF.

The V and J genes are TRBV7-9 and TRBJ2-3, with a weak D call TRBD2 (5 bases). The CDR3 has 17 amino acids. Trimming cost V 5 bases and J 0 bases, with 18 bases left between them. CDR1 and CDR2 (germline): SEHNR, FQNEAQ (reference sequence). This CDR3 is CASSPTSGSPSTDTQYF. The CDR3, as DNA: TGTGCCAGCAGCCCTACATCGGGGTCGCCTAGCACAGATACGCAGTATTTT.

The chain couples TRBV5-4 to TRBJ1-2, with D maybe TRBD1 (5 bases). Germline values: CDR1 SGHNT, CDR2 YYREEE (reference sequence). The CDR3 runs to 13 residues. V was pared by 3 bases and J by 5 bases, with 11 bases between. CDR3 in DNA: TGTGCCAGCAGCTCCGTCCAGGGTTATGGCTACACCTTC. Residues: CASSSVQGYGYTF.

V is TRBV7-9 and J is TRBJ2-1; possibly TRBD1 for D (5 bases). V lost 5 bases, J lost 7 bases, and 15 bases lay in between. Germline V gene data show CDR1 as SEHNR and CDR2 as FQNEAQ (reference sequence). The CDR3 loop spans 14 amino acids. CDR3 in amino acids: CASSRNPGLNEQFF. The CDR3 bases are TGTGCCAGCAGCAGAAACCCAGGGTTAAATGAGCAGTTCTTC.

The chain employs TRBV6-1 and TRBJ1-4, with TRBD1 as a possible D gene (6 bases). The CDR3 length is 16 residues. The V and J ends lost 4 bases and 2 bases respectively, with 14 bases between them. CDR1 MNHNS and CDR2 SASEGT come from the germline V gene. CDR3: CASSAHGGLTNEKLFF. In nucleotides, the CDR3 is TGTGCCAGCAGTGCACACGGGGGGCTTACTAATGAAAAACTGTTTTTT.